This entry describes one T cell receptor (beta chain). No antigen is known for it. A library of TCRbeta sequences, prepared with unique molecular identifiers, was generated. A single record per CDR3 protein comes from TCRdb applying MiXCR to the PCR reads. The sample lists more than 500,000 distinct CDR3 sequences, over 9.5% seen once, with around 15% in the top ten. The data were obtained in a study of T-cell reconstitution after alpha-beta-depleted transplantation in children. Regarding the study as a whole: Expanded graft clones numbering several hundred reportedly gave rise to alpha-beta T cells about two months after transplant. Diversity of TCRbeta at day 60 was high in some patients, arising from surviving recipient T cells and thymic progenitors.

The CDR3 covers 15 residues. CDR1 and CDR2 from the germline V gene are DFQATT and SNEGSKA (reference sequence). V shed 5 bases and J 5 bases; nucleotides not matched to a gene: 8. This TCR was recovered from a female patient aged 2 to 10 who had a stem cell transplant for aplastic anemia, so the T cells may come from the graft donor. This sequence joins TRBV20-1 and TRBJ2-2, with 10 bases identical to TRBD2. The specimen comprised PBMCs, mostly from graft donor cells, sampled 180 days after TCRalphabeta/CD19-depleted stem cell transplant. The CDR3 DNA reads as TGCAGTGCTTCGACCAGCGGGAGGGAGACCGGGGAGCTGTTTTTT. Translated: CSASTSGRETGELFF.